The sequence of this TCR beta chain was determined in a study of blood T cell repertoires in COVID-19. The overall study: The samples span acute and convalescent COVID-19 from the United States, Italy and Spain. From T cells, B-cell-depleted T cells, or PBMCs came the material, which was cDNA or gDNA.

Original data processing: For nucleated cells, counts were estimated from reference gene primer amplification. Profiled with immunoSEQ multiplex PCR; TCRdb holds only in-frame clones, not every one. That table supplies the V and J calls and clone size; D and trimming were determined from the DNA. This table has approximately 54,000 clones, 90% appearing once. Looked up from germline, CDR1 is SGHNT and CDR2 is YYREEE (reference sequence). V was pared by 0 bases and J by 3 bases, with 19 bases between. This CDR3 spans 17 amino acids. The sample comprised peripheral blood. The chain combines TRBV5-4 with TRBJ2-7, with D unresolved. This TCR came from a middle-aged woman with active COVID-19. The CDR3 coding sequence is TGTGCCAGCAGCTTGGGGGCGTTGGCTAAAGTAAACTACGAGCAGTACTTC. It encodes CASSLGALAKVNYEQYF.